This TCR beta chain was captured in a study of T cell responses to AZD1222 COVID-19 vaccine. V lost 4 bases and J lost 12; bases outside the gene matches: 11. This CDR3 has 15 amino acids. Germline CDR1 is MNHEY and CDR2 is SVGEGT. Data came from immunoSEQ multiplex PCR; TCRdb stores just in-frame clones and leaves some out. This table holds over 90,000 clones, 88% found once. General study findings and limits: Two AZD1222 doses significantly raised spike-specific TCR breadth and depth over controls. It was only after the peak T cell response that any repertoires were sampled.

Points on this clone: Its target is unknown.

Sequencing used peripheral blood, obtained on day 0 of AZD1222 vaccination. The clonotype was recovered from an adult in good health. This chain uses TRBV6-2 or TRBV6-3 with TRBJ2-1, with 11 positions matching TRBD2. The CDR3 loop reads CASSLAGGDVIRQFF. CDR3 coding DNA: TGTGCCAGCAGTTTAGCGGGGGGGGACGTAATCCGGCAGTTCTTC.